This TCR beta chain originates from a study of lymphopenia after photon versus proton radiotherapy. This clone was counted only a few times. Its cognate antigen is unknown. Study outcomes and limitations: Post-nadir diversity loss with photons came from oligoclonal expansion, particularly CD8+ Temra cells.

Assay used: immunoSEQ multiplex PCR; TCRdb lists only in-frame clones, some missing. The sample has around 29,000 clones; around nine tenths are singletons. The material was peripheral blood, obtained from a patient treated with proton-based radiotherapy. This receptor was identified in a woman aged 55-69 years with cholangiocarcinoma. Some clones in this sample may be carry-over from other donors' samples.

CDR3 region: CARLKGGQPNSPLHF. CDR3 bases: TGCGCCAGATTAAAAGGAGGACAGCCTAATTCACCCCTCCACTTT. The chain links TRBV10-1 to TRBJ1-6; a possible D gene is TRBD1 (6 bases). The V gene lost 9 bases and the J gene lost 6 bases, with 18 bases spanning the gap. Germline CDR1 reads WNHNN; CDR2 reads SYGVQD (reference sequence). This CDR3 has 15 residues.